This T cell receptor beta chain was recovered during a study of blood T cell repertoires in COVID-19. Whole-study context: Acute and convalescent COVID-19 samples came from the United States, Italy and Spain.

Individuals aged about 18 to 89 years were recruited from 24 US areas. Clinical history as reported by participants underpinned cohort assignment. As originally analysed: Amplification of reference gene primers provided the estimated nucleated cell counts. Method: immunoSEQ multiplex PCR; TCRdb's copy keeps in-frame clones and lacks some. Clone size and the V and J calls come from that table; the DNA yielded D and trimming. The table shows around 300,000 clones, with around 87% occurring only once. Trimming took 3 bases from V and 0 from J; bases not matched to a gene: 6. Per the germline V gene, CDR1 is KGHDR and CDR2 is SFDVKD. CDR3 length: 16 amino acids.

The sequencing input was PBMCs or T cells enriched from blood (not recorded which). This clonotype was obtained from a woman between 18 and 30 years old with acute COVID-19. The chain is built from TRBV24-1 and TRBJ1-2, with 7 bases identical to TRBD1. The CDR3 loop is CATSDPRTGSNYGYTF. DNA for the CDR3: TGTGCCACCAGTGATCCCCGGACAGGTTCTAACTATGGCTACACCTTC.